This T cell receptor beta chain appears in the sequencing data of a study of preoperative IRX-2 immunotherapy in early breast cancer. The treatment: preoperative locoregional IRX-2 cytokine immunotherapy. Samples came from a phase Ib trial of preoperative locoregional IRX-2 cytokine immunotherapy. The repertoire was sequenced with immunoSEQ multiplex PCR; TCRdb's copy has only in-frame clones and lacks some. Of about 23,000 clones listed, roughly 95% were seen once; the top ten hold 15% to 20%. The germline V gene has CDR1 SNHLY and CDR2 FYNNEI. The CDR3 covers 15 residues. V shed 3 bases, J shed 5 bases, and the junction held 8 bases outside the gene matches.

The receptor was derived from a human donor with breast cancer. The source was tumor tissue, collected after IRX-2 immunotherapy. The V call is TRBV2, the J call TRBJ2-5, with TRBD2 matching over 8 bases. CDR3 sequence (DNA): TGTGCCAGCAGTGATGAACGGGGGGGCCGGGAGACCCAGTACTTC. Residues: CASSDERGGRETQYF.